The rows below give T cell receptor beta chains drawn from one sample of a study of blood T cell repertoires in COVID-19. This table comes from immunoSEQ multiplex PCR, and its TCRdb copy is limited to in-frame clones, with some not included. The data contain around 97,000 clones, 87% of them singletons. The sample taken for sequencing was peripheral blood. These receptors came from a human donor in a cohort sampled during active COVID-19. The CDR3 runs from the conserved cysteine through the conserved F or W. D genes are given only for firm matches. The size entry is marked missing in some rows and otherwise reads once, few, many or a size class.

TRBV4-1	TRBJ2-1	few	NA	TGCGCCAGCAGCCAAGAGGGGCATTTAGGGTTAGGTGAGCAGTTCTTC	CASSQEGHLGLGEQFF
TRBV5-8	TRBJ1-3	NA	TRBD1	TGTGCCAGCAGCCGCGACAGGGCTGGAAACACCATATATTTT	CASSRDRAGNTIYF
TRBV29-1	TRBJ1-2	NA	NA	TGCAGCGTTGAATCCGGGACAAAGGCTGGCTACACCTTC	CSVESGTKAGYTF
TRBV6-1	TRBJ2-5	NA	TRBD2	TGTGCCAGCAGTGAGATAGCGGGCAGAGAGACCCAGTACTTC	CASSEIAGRETQYF
TRBV21-1	TRBJ2-7	NA	NA	TGTGCCAGCAGCAAAGGGGTCCGGACAGGTGATTACGAGCAGTACTTC	CASSKGVRTGDYEQYF
TRBV2	TRBJ2-3	NA	NA	TGTGCCAGCAGGCCTGGGGGGGCAGGGGGCGCAGATACGCAGTATTTT	CASRPGGAGGADTQYF
TRBV6-4	TRBJ2-6	NA	NA	TGTGCCAGCAGTGACTTTCGCTCTGGGGCCAACGTCCTGACTTTC	CASSDFRSGANVLTF
TRBV7-3	TRBJ2-1	NA	TRBD1	TGTGCCAGCAGCGCCCTGGGGGGGACAGGGACCTACAATGAGCAGTTCTTC	CASSALGGTGTYNEQFF
TRBV11-2	TRBJ1-2	NA	NA	TGTGCCAGCAGCTCGACCGGGAGCTATGGCTACACCTTC	CASSSTGSYGYTF
TRBV19	TRBJ2-1	NA	NA	TGTGCCAGTAGTATAGTGCGGAATGAGCAGTTCTTC	CASSIVRNEQFF
TRBV28	TRBJ2-7	NA	TRBD1	TGTGCCAGCAAGCCGACAGGGCTTTACGAGCAGTACTTC	CASKPTGLYEQYF
TRBV5-6	TRBJ2-3	NA	NA	TGTGCCAGCAGCTGGCAACCCACAGATACGCAGTATTTT	CASSWQPTDTQYF
TRBV4-1	TRBJ2-2	NA	NA	TGCGCCAGCAGCCAATCCGGGAGGAACACCGGGGAGCTGTTTTTT	CASSQSGRNTGELFF
TRBV4-3	TRBJ2-5	NA	TRBD2	TGCGCCAGCAGCCAAGGTCCGATGGGGGGGGGAGAGACCCAGTACTTC	CASSQGPMGGGETQYF
TRBV6-5	TRBJ2-1	NA	NA	TGTGCCACCTCTTTTAGCTCTTCCTACAATGAGCAGTTCTTC	CATSFSSSYNEQFF
TRBV14	TRBJ2-1	NA	TRBD2	TGTGCCAGCAGCCAAGGTCTAGCGGCGCACAATGAGCAGTTCTTC	CASSQGLAAHNEQFF
TRBV28	TRBJ1-6	NA	NA	TGTGCCAGCAGAGACAGTAATTCACCCCTCCACTTT	CASRDSNSPLHF
TRBV7-2	TRBJ2-7	NA	NA	TGTGCCAGCAGCCTTAGCTCCTACGAGCAGTACTTC	CASSLSSYEQYF
TRBV19	TRBJ1-5	NA	TRBD1	TGTGCCAGTAAAGACAGGGAGGATCAGCCCCAGCATTTT	CASKDREDQPQHF
TRBV5-1	TRBJ1-3	NA	NA	TGCGCCAGCAGCTCGGACATGGCGGGAAACACCATATATTTT	CASSSDMAGNTIYF
TRBV2	TRBJ1-2	NA	TRBD1	TGTGCCAGCAAAAGGACAGGACAAAATGGCTACACCTTC	CASKRTGQNGYTF
TRBV29-1	TRBJ1-2	NA	TRBD1	TGCAGCGTCTCACTGCTAAAACAGGGGGCGAGAGGCTACACCTTC	CSVSLLKQGARGYTF
TRBV19	TRBJ2-7	once	TRBD2	TGTGCCAGTAGCCCGGCTCTAGCGGGAGAAGCCGAGCAGTACTTC	CASSPALAGEAEQYF
TRBV5-1	TRBJ2-2	few	NA	TGCGCCAGCAGCCCCTCTAGCGCCCGGCCGTCTGCCGGGGAGCTGTTTTTT	CASSPSSARPSAGELFF
TRBV19	TRBJ2-7	few	NA	TGTGCCAGTAGTATAGCGGTCAACTCCTACGAGCAGTACTTC	CASSIAVNSYEQYF
TRBV6-6	TRBJ2-3	NA	TRBD1	TGTGCCAGCAGACATACAGGGGGAACCACAGATACGCAGTATTTT	CASRHTGGTTDTQYF
TRBV6-5	TRBJ1-2	NA	NA	TGTGCCAGCAGACTGACCGGGACAAGTGGCTACACCTTC	CASRLTGTSGYTF
TRBV4-2	TRBJ2-3	NA	TRBD2	TGTGCCAGCAGCCAAGATGGACTAGCGGGATTTACTAGCACAGATACGCAGTATTTT	CASSQDGLAGFTSTDTQYF
TRBV7-3	TRBJ2-1	once	NA	TGTGCCAGCAGCTTAAATTTGCCGGGATTGAATGAGCAGTTCTTC	CASSLNLPGLNEQFF
TRBV28	TRBJ2-5	NA	NA	TGTGCCAGCAGTTCTACAGCTAAAGAGACCCAGTACTTC	CASSSTAKETQYF
TRBV3-1/TRBV3-2	TRBJ1-4	NA	TRBD1	TGTGCCAGCAGCCAAGACGAGACAGGGGATAATGAAAAACTGTTTTTT	CASSQDETGDNEKLFF
TRBV9	TRBJ2-7	few	NA	TGTGCCAGCAGCGTACAGGGGTTGGACGAGCAGTACTTC	CASSVQGLDEQYF
TRBV19	TRBJ2-2	many	NA	TGTGCCAGTTTTCTTCCCGCAGGGTTGACCGGGGAGCTGTTTTTT	CASFLPAGLTGELFF
TRBV30	TRBJ2-1	NA	TRBD2	TGTGCCTGGAGTGTTGTGGGACTAGCGGACAATGAGCAGTTCTTC	CAWSVVGLADNEQFF
TRBV7-2	TRBJ2-3	NA	NA	TGTGCCAGCAGCTCCGCTCGGTCAGGTTGGAAGCAGTATTTT	CASSSARSGWKQYF
TRBV7-3	TRBJ1-2	NA	NA	TGTGCCAGCAGCTTAGGGGGCGGGGGCATCTATGGCTACACCTTC	CASSLGGGGIYGYTF
TRBV21-1	TRBJ1-1	NA	NA	TGTGCCAGCAGCAAAGACAGGACAGAAGCTTTCTTT	CASSKDRTEAFF
TRBV7-2	TRBJ1-5	NA	NA	TGTGCCAGCAGCTACGGCACAGCCAATCAGCCCCAGCATTTT	CASSYGTANQPQHF
TRBV4-3	TRBJ1-6	NA	NA	TGCGCCAGCAGCCAAGGAGCGACTTATAATTCACCCCTCCACTTT	CASSQGATYNSPLHF
TRBV3-1/TRBV3-2	TRBJ2-1	NA	NA	TGTGCCAGCAGCCAAGGCACGGGGGGCCCATACAATGAGCAGTTCTTC	CASSQGTGGPYNEQFF
TRBV10-3	TRBJ1-2	once	NA	TGTGCCATCAGTCCTCGACAGGACTATGGCTACACCTTC	CAISPRQDYGYTF
TRBV7-8	TRBJ2-6	NA	NA	TGTGCCAGCAGCTTAGGCCAGGGCTTATCTGGGGCCAACGTCCTGACTTTC	CASSLGQGLSGANVLTF
TRBV6-2/TRBV6-3	TRBJ2-2	few	NA	TGTGCCAGCAGTTACTCGGCAGTGAACACCGGGGAGCTGTTTTTT	CASSYSAVNTGELFF
TRBV5-8	TRBJ1-6	NA	NA	TGTGCCAGCAGTATTGGGCTTGAGTCACCCCTCCACTTT	CASSIGLESPLHF
TRBV15	TRBJ1-3	NA	NA	TGTGCCACCAGCAGAGGAAGAGACAGGCTTGGAAACACCATATATTTT	CATSRGRDRLGNTIYF
TRBV7-9	TRBJ2-3	NA	NA	TGTGCCAGCAGCTTAGATGCGGGACTGTACACAGATACGCAGTATTTT	CASSLDAGLYTDTQYF
TRBV6-1	TRBJ1-3	NA	NA	TGTGCCAGCAGTGAAGGAACAGGTGCCGCCTCTGGAAACACCATATATTTT	CASSEGTGAASGNTIYF
TRBV18	TRBJ2-2	once	NA	TGTGCCAGCTCACCTAAGCGGCCAACTAACACCGGGGAGCTGTTTTTT	CASSPKRPTNTGELFF
TRBV7-9	TRBJ1-1	NA	NA	TGTGCCAGCAGCCCGAGCCAGGGGTACGCTGAAGCTTTCTTT	CASSPSQGYAEAFF
TRBV24-1	TRBJ2-1	NA	TRBD2	TGTGCCACCAGTGATCCGGGACTAGCTGAGCAGTTCTTC	CATSDPGLAEQFF
TRBV2	TRBJ2-1	NA	TRBD2	TGTGCCAGCAGGAGACTAGCGGGGTCCTCCTACAATGAGCAGTTCTTC	CASRRLAGSSYNEQFF
TRBV7-2	TRBJ1-6	NA	NA	TGTGCCAGCAGCTTGGGTCGGCAGGGCGGAGCACCCCTCCACTTT	CASSLGRQGGAPLHF
TRBV27	TRBJ2-1	NA	TRBD2	TGTGCCAGCAGTTTGGATAAGCGGGAGGCCTACAATGAGCAGTTCTTC	CASSLDKREAYNEQFF
TRBV19	TRBJ2-7	NA	NA	TGTGCCAGTAGTATCGCGGCAGGGGGGACCTACGAGCAGTACTTC	CASSIAAGGTYEQYF